These 29 T cell receptor beta chains were all obtained from the same sample, sequenced in a study of cytomegalovirus exposure and HLA in healthy donors. The PCR used 60 Vbeta and 13 Jbeta primers. The assay was immunoSEQ multiplex PCR, and TCRdb's table has in-frame clones only and misses some. The sample consists of 150,000 or so clones, approximately 78% of them appearing once. The sequencing input was PBMCs. The origin of the receptors is a human donor in good health.

V usage is TRBV19 and J usage is TRBJ1-1; no reliable D call. CDR3 length: 14 amino acids. Trimming removed 3 bases from V and 0 bases from J, with 8 bases in between. In germline, CDR1 is LNHDA, CDR2 SQIVND (reference sequence). The CDR3 DNA sequence: TGTGCCAGTAGTATCAACAAATTGAACACTGAAGCTTTCTTT. Encoded protein: CASSINKLNTEAFF.

The genes are TRBV21-1 and TRBJ2-5; no check of the table's D call, TRBD1, against the DNA was made. TRBV21-1 is annotated as a pseudogene. The CDR3 runs 16 residues. Here the CDR3 DNA reads TGTGCCAGCAGCAAAAAACTTTGGGACAGGGGAGAGACCCAGTACTTC. This translates into CASSKKLWDRGETQYF.

The CDR3 nucleotides read TGTGCCAGCACCCGAACTCCGCCGGGACAGGGGGCTCCCGGGGAGCTGTTTTTT. The encoded protein is CASTRTPPGQGAPGELFF. The V and J genes are TRBV7-9 and TRBJ2-2; 12 bases match TRBD1. J was trimmed by 6 bases and V by 7 bases; bases with no gene match: 15. Germline assignment: CDR1 SEHNR and CDR2 FQNEAQ (reference sequence). The CDR3 is made up of 18 amino acids. The whole variable domain, filled in from reference TRBV7-9 and TRBJ2-2, reads DTGVSQNPRHKITKRGQNVTFRCDPISEHNRLYWYRQTLGQGPEFLTYFQNEAQLEKSRLLSDRFSAERPKGSFSTLEIQRTEQGDSAMYLCASTRTPPGQGAPGELFFGEGSRLTVL.

This clone has just a few counts. J is TRBJ2-3 and V is TRBV5-1, with a tentative D call TRBD2 (5 bases). The CDR3 spans 16 residues. Germline V gives CDR1 SGHRS, CDR2 YFSETQ. Trimming cost V 4 bases and J 2 bases, with 17 bases left between them. The DNA of the CDR3 is TGCGCCAGCAGCCCGGGGTGGAAGCGCCCCACAGATACGCAGTATTTT. This encodes CASSPGWKRPTDTQYF.

V gene TRBV4-2 combines with J gene TRBJ2-6, with D tentatively TRBD2 (7 bases). V was trimmed by 4 bases and J by 1 base, leaving 17 bases between them. The germline V gene encodes CDR1 LGHNA and CDR2 YNFKEQ. CDR3 length: 18 residues. The CDR3 DNA sequence: TGTGCCAGCAGCCCGGGGTCACAGGGAGGGTCTGGGGCCAACGTCCTGACTTTC. Residues: CASSPGSQGGSGANVLTF.

This chain uses TRBV4-3 with TRBJ2-1; TRBD2 aligns across 8 bases. Germline V lookup: CDR1 LGHNA, CDR2 YSLEER. V lost 0 bases and J lost 10; bases outside the gene matches: 14. The CDR3 covers 17 residues. CDR3 coding DNA: TGCGCCAGCAGCCAAGATCTACTCTTGGGACTAGACCGCGAGCAGTTCTTC. Protein product: CASSQDLLLGLDREQFF.

This chain uses TRBV7-9 with TRBJ2-3; 15 positions match TRBD2. V dropped 4 bases and J dropped 0; count of bases not matched to a gene: 5. CDR1 is SEHNR, CDR2 FQNEAQ, per germline (reference sequence). The CDR3 consists of 18 residues. CDR3 region: CASSSGLAGGPSTDTQYF. The CDR3 region has the DNA TGTGCCAGCAGCTCGGGACTAGCGGGGGGTCCTAGCACAGATACGCAGTATTTT.

The V call is TRBV11-2, the J call TRBJ2-1, with 8 nucleotides matching TRBD1. The germline CDR1 and CDR2 sequences are SGHAT and FQNNGV. This CDR3 has 15 residues. With 5 bases clipped from V and 4 bases from J, the junction kept 7 bases outside the gene matches. CDR3 nucleotide sequence: TGTGCCAGCAGCGGCGGGACAGGTTCTTACAATGAGCAGTTCTTC. Its protein product is CASSGGTGSYNEQFF.

V gene TRBV11-2 combines with J gene TRBJ2-5; tentatively, D is TRBD1 (5 bases). The J call may be in error: the DNA end matches TRBJ2-7 better. The germline CDR1 and CDR2 sequences are SGHAT and FQNNGV. CDR3 size: 12 residues. The CDR3 nucleotides read TGTGCCAGCAAGGGCAGGGACTACGAGCAGTACTTC. Its translation is CASKGRDYEQYF.

V is TRBV19 and J is TRBJ1-6; D not resolved. The V gene lost 5 bases and the J gene lost 7 bases, with 9 bases spanning the gap. Germline assignment: CDR1 LNHDA and CDR2 SQIVND (reference sequence). The CDR3 runs to 13 residues. CDR3 nucleotides: TGTGCCAGTAGTTCGGCGCGGAATTCACCCCTCCACTTT. Its protein product is CASSSARNSPLHF.

The CDR3 spells CAWSKQAGSNQPQHF. The CDR3 DNA follows: TGTGCCTGGAGTAAACAGGCCGGGAGCAATCAGCCCCAGCATTTT. The chain is built from TRBV30 and TRBJ1-5, with D possibly TRBD1 on 5 matching bases. CDR1 is GTSNPN, CDR2 SVGIG, per germline (reference sequence). The ends were cut back, 2 bases at V and 1 base at J, with 12 bases in the middle. This CDR3 has 15 amino acids.

The V call is TRBV30, the J call TRBJ1-3; perhaps TRBD1 as D (5 bases). Trimming left V 8 bases short and J 0 bases short, with 8 bases between. From germline, CDR1 is GTSNPN and CDR2 SVGIG (reference sequence). This CDR3 is 12 amino acids long. CDR3 nucleotide sequence: TGTGCCGGCGGGGGCTCTGGAAACACCATATATTTT. Residues: CAGGGSGNTIYF.

The V call is TRBV19, the J call TRBJ1-6; D is possibly TRBD1 (5 bases). Germline-derived CDR1 and CDR2 are LNHDA and SQIVND (reference sequence). V shed 5 bases and J shed 6 bases, with 8 bases lying between them. The CDR3 runs 13 residues. CDR3 DNA sequence: TGTGCCAGTAGTCAGGGTCGTAATTCACCCCTCCACTTT. Protein sequence: CASSQGRNSPLHF.

This chain connects TRBV15 to TRBJ2-5; 7 positions agree with TRBD2. This CDR3 spans 14 amino acids. Germline CDR1 is LNHNV and CDR2 is YYDKDF (reference sequence). V gave up 6 bases and J gave up 7 bases; unmatched junction bases: 11. CDR3 in amino acids: CATRAGVGRGTQYF. The CDR3 nucleotides are TGTGCCACCAGGGCGGGGGTCGGTCGGGGGACCCAGTACTTC.

The J gene is TRBJ1-1, the V gene TRBV7-9, with D perhaps TRBD1 (5 bases). Trimming left V 5 bases short and J 4 bases short, with 14 bases between. Germline values: CDR1 SEHNR, CDR2 FQNEAQ (reference sequence). There are 14 residues in the CDR3. Here the CDR3 reads CASSPGGGSTEAFF. The CDR3 DNA reads as TGTGCCAGCAGCCCCGGGGGAGGGTCCACTGAAGCTTTCTTT.

The chain joins TRBV7-8 to TRBJ1-5; 8 bases agree with TRBD1. Germline V gene lookup returns CDR1 SGHVS and CDR2 FQNEAQ. This CDR3 region has 16 residues. The ends lost 5 bases at V and 6 bases at J; junction bases unmatched: 12. CDR3 amino acids: CASSPRTIQGAQPQHF. For the CDR3, the DNA is TGTGCCAGCAGCCCCCGGACGATCCAGGGGGCTCAGCCCCAGCATTTT. Combining the CDR3 with reference TRBV7-8 and TRBJ1-5 gives the whole variable domain GAGVSQSPRYKVAKRGQDVALRCDPISGHVSLFWYQQALGQGPEFLTYFQNEAQLDKSGLPSDRFFAERPEGSVSTLKIQRTQQEDSAVYLCASSPRTIQGAQPQHFGDGTRLSIL.

V is TRBV6-1 and J is TRBJ2-6; D is ambiguous. From germline, CDR1 is MNHNS and CDR2 SASEGT. Trimming removed 4 bases at V and 0 bases at J, with 7 bases between. The CDR3 covers 15 residues. The CDR3 region is CASSGLVSGANVLTF. As DNA, the CDR3 is TGTGCCAGCAGTGGTCTAGTCTCTGGGGCCAACGTCCTGACTTTC.

This clone occurred a few times. The rearrangement links TRBV19 to TRBJ1-2; D is unresolved. Germline V gene sequence: CDR1 LNHDA, CDR2 SQIVND (reference sequence). V was shortened by 5 bases and J by 5 bases, with 6 bases between the two germline ends. This CDR3 has 11 residues. Here the CDR3 DNA reads TGTGCCAGTAGTCGAGGATATGGCTACACCTTC. It is translated as CASSRGYGYTF. The variable domain in full, completed from reference TRBV19 and TRBJ1-2, reads DGGITQSPKYLFRKEGQNVTLSCEQNLNHDAMYWYRQDPGQGLRLIYYSQIVNDFQKGDIAEGYSVSREKKESFPLTVTSAQKNPTAFYLCASSRGYGYTFGSGTRLTVV.

CDR3 coding DNA: TGTGCCAGCAGTTACAGCGACGAGCAGTACTTC. Protein product: CASSYSDEQYF. The chain couples TRBV6-6 to TRBJ2-7; D gene uncertain. The CDR3 runs to 11 residues. The V gene lost 2 bases and the J gene lost 5 bases, with 4 bases spanning the gap. Germline CDR1 MNHNY, CDR2 SVGAGI (reference sequence).

The J gene is TRBJ1-2, the V gene TRBV27; 10 bases map to TRBD1. This CDR3 is 14 amino acids long. The V segment lost 5 bases and the J segment 6 bases; nucleotides outside the gene matches: 6. Germline CDR1 MNHEY, CDR2 SMNVEV (reference sequence). This CDR3 is CASSPTGGSNGYTF. In nucleotides, the CDR3 is TGTGCCAGCAGTCCGACAGGGGGCAGCAATGGCTACACCTTC.

The chain recombines TRBV11-2 with TRBJ2-1; the D gene is possibly TRBD1 (6 bases). There are 13 residues in the CDR3. Trimming took 5 bases from V and 8 from J, leaving 13 bases between them. Looked up from germline, CDR1 is SGHAT and CDR2 is FQNNGV. The CDR3 loop reads CASSTNRVDEQFF. The CDR3 DNA reads TGTGCCAGCAGCACAAACAGGGTTGATGAGCAGTTCTTC.

This clone was found once. The rearrangement joins TRBV29-1 to TRBJ1-3; D gene unclear. Looked up from germline, CDR1 is SQVTM and CDR2 is ANQGSEA. V lost 4 bases and J lost 8, with 12 bases in between. CDR3 size: 12 residues. The CDR3 DNA sequence: TGCAGCGTTGCCGTCTACCGGGACACCATATATTTT. Its translation is CSVAVYRDTIYF.

V is TRBV7-8 and J is TRBJ1-1; maybe TRBD1 (5 bases). Trimming took off 5 bases at V and 3 bases at J, with 13 bases between the two ends. CDR1 and CDR2 from the germline V gene are SGHVS and FQNEAQ. The CDR3 loop spans 14 amino acids. The CDR3 DNA reads TGTGCCAGCAGCCCGCTGGGGCAGTACACTGAAGCTTTCTTT. Protein sequence: CASSPLGQYTEAFF. Supplemented by reference TRBV7-8 and TRBJ1-1, the full variable domain reads GAGVSQSPRYKVAKRGQDVALRCDPISGHVSLFWYQQALGQGPEFLTYFQNEAQLDKSGLPSDRFFAERPEGSVSTLKIQRTQQEDSAVYLCASSPLGQYTEAFFGQGTRLTVV.

This clone was picked up a small number of times. The chain recombines TRBV6-5 with TRBJ1-1; the D gene is possibly TRBD1 (6 bases). Per germline, CDR1 MNHEY and CDR2 SVGAGI. The V gene lost 7 bases and the J gene lost 5 bases, with 20 bases spanning the gap. The CDR3 sequence is 15 residues long. The DNA of the CDR3 is TGTGCCAGCACTATCTCGCCGGGGGGCAGGACTGAAGCTTTCTTT. Its translation: CASTISPGGRTEAFF.

The J gene is TRBJ1-5, the V gene TRBV6-5, with TRBD1 identical over 11 bases. Germline-derived CDR1 and CDR2 are MNHEY and SVGAGI. This CDR3 contains 15 residues. The ends lost 5 bases at V and 5 bases at J; junction bases unmatched: 5. DNA for the CDR3: TGTGCCAGCAGTCCGGACAGGGGGCCGTATCAGCCCCAGCATTTT. Its protein is CASSPDRGPYQPQHF.

The chain uses TRBV5-1 and TRBJ2-3, with D possibly being TRBD2 (6 bases). Germline CDR1 SGHRS, CDR2 YFSETQ. Trimming pared 4 bases from V and 4 bases from J, leaving 13 bases between. The CDR3 length is 14 residues. CDR3 region: CASSTRDLADTQYF. The CDR3, as DNA: TGCGCCAGCAGCACTCGGGACTTGGCAGATACGCAGTATTTT. The full variable domain, its missing parts supplied by reference TRBV5-1 and TRBJ2-3, is KAGVTQTPRYLIKTRGQQVTLSCSPISGHRSVSWYQQTPGQGLQFLFEYFSETQRNKGNFPGRFSGRQFSNSRSEMNVSTLELGDSALYLCASSTRDLADTQYFGPGTRLTVL.

There are a few counts of this clone. This chain joins TRBV19 and TRBJ2-7, with 7 positions matching TRBD1. The CDR3 runs 14 residues. The trim removed 6 bases at V and 4 bases at J, leaving 9 bases unmatched. Germline CDR1 LNHDA, CDR2 SQIVND (reference sequence). CDR3 loop: CASRATGQAYEQYF. The CDR3 DNA follows: TGTGCCAGTAGGGCTACCGGACAGGCGTACGAGCAGTACTTC. Drawing the rest from reference TRBV19 and TRBJ2-7, the complete variable domain is DGGITQSPKYLFRKEGQNVTLSCEQNLNHDAMYWYRQDPGQGLRLIYYSQIVNDFQKGDIAEGYSVSREKKESFPLTVTSAQKNPTAFYLCASRATGQAYEQYFGPGTRLTVT.

The chain couples TRBV9 to TRBJ2-3; 9 bases align to TRBD2. CDR1 SGDLS and CDR2 YYNGEE come from the germline V gene. Trimming removed 0 bases from V and 6 bases from J; junction bases left unmatched: 8. The CDR3 loop spans 16 amino acids. This CDR3 reads CASSVGDSGGGDTQYF. The CDR3 DNA reads as TGTGCCAGCAGCGTAGGTGATAGCGGGGGAGGTGATACGCAGTATTTT. Variable domain in full (rest from reference TRBV9 and TRBJ2-3): DSGVTQTPKHLITATGQRVTLRCSPRSGDLSVYWYQQSLDQGLQFLIQYYNGEERAKGNILERFSAQQFPDLHSELNLSSLELGDSALYFCASSVGDSGGGDTQYFGPGTRLTVL.

The rearrangement joins TRBV7-9 to TRBJ1-6; D remains ambiguous. Between the trimmed V and J ends, which lost 2 bases and 0 bases, there was a span of 11 bases. CDR1 is SEHNR, CDR2 FQNEAQ, per germline (reference sequence). This CDR3 spans 17 amino acids. CDR3 loop: CASSLSGSGSYNSPLHF. The DNA for the CDR3 is TGTGCCAGCAGCTTAAGTGGTAGCGGCTCCTATAATTCACCCCTCCACTTT.